The clone carrying this T cell receptor beta chain was seen a few times. Antigen unknown. Cultured CD4+ T cells had their DNA profiled by the Oncomine TCR Beta short-read assay. TCRdb itself ran the PCR reads through MiXCR, one entry per CDR3 protein. This sample has thousands of distinct CDR3 sequences, with 60% to 80% found just once. The data are from a study of vaccination and CD4 T cells after COVID-19. Study at large: As control conditions, cultures were given either a CEFX pool serving as positive control, an HIV-1 Nef pool, or no peptide at all.

Treatment denoted: 10-day PBMC culture with coronavirus spike peptide pools or control peptides (ViraFEST assay). CD4+ T-cell collection from the unexposed donor predated the COVID-19 pandemic (2011-2018). Under the ViraFEST approach, antigen-specific T cells were expanded with peptide pools and TCRs subsequently sequenced. Where cell yield allowed, unexposed-donor CD4+ T cells were probed with SARS-CoV-2 S/N and four cold-coronavirus spikes. Germline CDR1 and CDR2: SGHVS and FQNEAQ. The CDR3 has 18 amino acids. V lost 0 bases to trimming and J lost 2 bases; unmatched junction nucleotides: 9. Sequenced: CD4+ T cells from blood, cultured in vitro. The chain employs TRBV7-8 and TRBJ1-5, with TRBD1 identical over 8 bases. This TCR derives from a human donor in good health. The CDR3 DNA sequence: TGTGCCAGCAGCTTAGCAACCCAGGGGGCGCGGGGCAATCAGCCCCAGCATTTT. Its protein is CASSLATQGARGNQPQHF. The complete variable domain, with remaining parts taken from reference TRBV7-8 and TRBJ1-5, reads GAGVSQSPRYKVAKRGQDVALRCDPISGHVSLFWYQQALGQGPEFLTYFQNEAQLDKSGLPSDRFFAERPEGSVSTLKIQRTQQEDSAVYLCASSLATQGARGNQPQHFGDGTRLSIL.